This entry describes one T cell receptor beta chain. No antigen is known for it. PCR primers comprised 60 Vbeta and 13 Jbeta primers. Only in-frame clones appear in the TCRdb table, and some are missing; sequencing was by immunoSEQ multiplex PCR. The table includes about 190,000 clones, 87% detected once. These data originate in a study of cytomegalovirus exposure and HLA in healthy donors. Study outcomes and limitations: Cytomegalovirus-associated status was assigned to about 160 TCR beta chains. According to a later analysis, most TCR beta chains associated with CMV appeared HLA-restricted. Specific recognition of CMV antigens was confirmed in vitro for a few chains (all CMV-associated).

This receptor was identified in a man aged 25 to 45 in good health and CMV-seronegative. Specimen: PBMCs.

The CDR3 nucleotides read TGTGCCAGCTCACCATCTCCAGGGGGCGAGCAGTACTTC. Amino acid sequence: CASSPSPGGEQYF. The V and J genes are TRBV18 and TRBJ2-7; TRBD1 matches at 7 bases. The trim removed 2 bases at V and 6 bases at J, leaving 4 bases unmatched. Germline CDR1 and CDR2: KGHSH and LQKENI. This CDR3 comprises 13 residues.